This entry is about one TCR beta chain. Expressed TCRB transcripts got sequenced, as all isolated RNA was reverse transcribed. Sequencing used immunoSEQ multiplex PCR; TCRdb keeps in-frame clones, though not all of them. The sample lists 680,000 or so clones, around 15% occurring once. This specimen belongs to a study of beta chain features in type 1 diabetes. The V end lost 6 bases, the J end lost 3 bases, and 6 bases lay between the germline ends. This CDR3 contains 12 residues. Germline CDR1 MNHEY, CDR2 SVGAGI. The sequenced sample consisted of naive CD4+ T cells from blood. The TCR originated in a man aged 18-30 years in good health. The rearrangement uses TRBV6-5 and TRBJ1-5, with unresolved D. As DNA, the CDR3 is TGTGCCAGCAGGCAGTACAATCAGCCCCAGCATTTT. Translating gives CASRQYNQPQHF.